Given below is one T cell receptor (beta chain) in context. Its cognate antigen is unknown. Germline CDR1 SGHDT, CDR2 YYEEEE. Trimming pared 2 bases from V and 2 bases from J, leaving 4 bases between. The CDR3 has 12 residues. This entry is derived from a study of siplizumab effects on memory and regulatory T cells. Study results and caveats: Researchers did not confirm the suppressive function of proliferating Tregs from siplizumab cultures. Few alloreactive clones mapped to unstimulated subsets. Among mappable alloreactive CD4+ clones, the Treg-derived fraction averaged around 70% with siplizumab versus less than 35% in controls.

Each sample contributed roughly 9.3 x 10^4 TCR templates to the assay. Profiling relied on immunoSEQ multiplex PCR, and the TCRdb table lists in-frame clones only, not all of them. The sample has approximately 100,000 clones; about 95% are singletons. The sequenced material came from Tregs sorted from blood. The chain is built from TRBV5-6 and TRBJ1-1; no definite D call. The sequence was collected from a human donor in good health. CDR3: CASSFVNTEAFF. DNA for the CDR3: TGTGCCAGCAGCTTCGTAAACACTGAAGCTTTCTTT.